The 13 T cell receptor beta chains below come from one sample, sequenced in a study of PD-1 blockade in classical Hodgkin lymphoma. Every patient had relapsed following autologous stem cell transplantation, and cohorts differed in brentuximab vedotin exposure. Libraries were prepared by immunoSEQ multiplex PCR; TCRdb keeps only in-frame clonotypes and omits some of them. The top ten hold 20% to 25% of the sample, which has about 84,000 clones, around 90% seen once. The sequencing here drew on peripheral blood mononuclear cells (PBMCs), taken at baseline. The receptors were sampled from a human donor with classical Hodgkin lymphoma.

V gene TRBV7-8 combines with J gene TRBJ1-2; the D gene is possibly TRBD1 (6 bases). The CDR3 is made up of 17 amino acids. Between the trimmed V and J ends, which lost 0 bases and 2 bases, there was a span of 16 bases. CDR1 is SGHVS and CDR2 is FQNEAQ in the germline V gene. CDR3 in DNA: TGTGCCAGCAGCTTAGCGGTAACAGGGCCGATCAACTATGGCTACACCTTC. Amino acid sequence: CASSLAVTGPINYGYTF.

The rearrangement uses TRBV29-1 and TRBJ1-1; D remains unclear. The CDR3 runs to 13 residues. CDR1 SQVTM and CDR2 ANQGSEA come from the germline V gene. Trimming removed 4 bases at V and 3 bases at J, with 12 bases between. The CDR3 DNA is TGCAGCGTTGCCCGGAATAGGGACACTGAAGCTTTCTTT. The encoded protein is CSVARNRDTEAFF. Looking up the rest from reference TRBV29-1 and TRBJ1-1 gives the full variable domain: SAVISQKPSRDICQRGTSLTIQCQVDSQVTMMFWYRQQPGQSLTLIATANQGSEATYESGFVIDKFPISRPNLTFSTLTVSNMSPEDSSIYLCSVARNRDTEAFFGQGTRLTVV.

The chain recombines TRBV19 with TRBJ1-2; TRBD1 matches 9 bases. After removal of 11 bases from V and 5 bases from J, the junction contained 6 bases not matched to a gene. The CDR3 length is 12 residues. Per germline, CDR1 LNHDA and CDR2 SQIVND (reference sequence). This CDR3 is CAVGTGYYGYTF. The CDR3, as DNA: TGTGCCGTTGGGACAGGGTATTATGGCTACACCTTC.

This chain connects TRBV6-5 to TRBJ1-3; 8 nucleotides line up with TRBD1. Per germline, CDR1 MNHEY and CDR2 SVGAGI. Unmatched junction bases numbered 9, after V lost 8 bases and J lost 3 bases. The CDR3 sequence is 15 residues long. The CDR3 DNA reads as TGTGCCAGCGGGACCGACAGGGGACGTGGAAACACCATATATTTT. The encoded protein is CASGTDRGRGNTIYF.

The gene calls are TRBV6-6 and TRBJ2-1; D perhaps matches TRBD2 (6 bases). The CDR3 contains 14 residues. The V and J ends lost 0 bases and 4 bases respectively, with 7 bases between them. Germline CDR1 reads MNHNY; CDR2 reads SVGAGI (reference sequence). The CDR3 protein is CASSYSSGYNEQFF. The CDR3 DNA reads as TGTGCCAGCAGTTACTCGAGCGGGTACAATGAGCAGTTCTTC.

V usage is TRBV28 and J usage is TRBJ2-7; 7 bases line up with TRBD1. Trimming removed 2 bases from V and 0 bases from J; junction bases left unmatched: 4. This CDR3 region has 15 residues. Germline CDR1 reads MDHEN; CDR2 reads SYDVKM. In DNA, the CDR3 is TGTGCCAGCAGTTTAGGACAGGCCAGCTCCTACGAGCAGTACTTC. It translates to CASSLGQASSYEQYF.

This clone has more than one count but fewer than ten. The chain has TRBV25-1 and TRBJ1-1, with a possible D match to TRBD1 (5 bases). CDR1 is MGHDK, CDR2 SYGVNS, per germline. The CDR3 contains 13 residues. Deletions cut 6 bases from V and 8 bases from J, with 16 bases between. CDR3 region: CASRIDSHREAFF. For the CDR3, the DNA is TGTGCCAGCAGGATAGACAGCCACCGGGAAGCTTTCTTT.

The chain combines TRBV7-2 with TRBJ2-1; TRBD1 matches at 7 bases. Trimming removed 1 base from V and 8 bases from J; junction bases left unmatched: 5. The CDR3 is 14 residues long. Germline V gene lookup returns CDR1 SGHTA and CDR2 FQGNSA. The CDR3: CASSLEVQGYEQFF. In DNA, the CDR3 is TGTGCCAGCAGCTTAGAAGTACAGGGGTATGAGCAGTTCTTC.

The chain carries TRBV14 and TRBJ2-1; 12 bases align to TRBD2. This CDR3 is 17 amino acids long. Looked up from germline, CDR1 is SGHDN and CDR2 is FVKESK. Trimming took 1 base from V and 6 from J; bases not matched to a gene: 7. CDR3 in amino acids: CASSQALTSGGTNEQFF. The CDR3 DNA follows: TGTGCCAGCAGCCAAGCATTGACTAGCGGGGGAACCAATGAGCAGTTCTTC. The variable domain in full, completed from reference TRBV14 and TRBJ2-1, reads EAGVTQFPSHSVIEKGQTVTLRCDPISGHDNLYWYRRVMGKEIKFLLHFVKESKQDESGMPNNRFLAERTGGTYSTLKVQPAELEDSGVYFCASSQALTSGGTNEQFFGPGTRLTVL.

The V and J genes are TRBV5-6 and TRBJ2-1, with 11 nucleotides matching TRBD2. V lost 3 bases to trimming and J lost 8 bases; unmatched junction nucleotides: 10. The CDR3 is 16 amino acids. Germline loops: CDR1 SGHDT, CDR2 YYEEEE. The chain's CDR3 is CASSSEVTSGIDEQFF. Written as DNA, the CDR3 is TGTGCCAGCAGCTCAGAGGTGACTAGCGGGATCGATGAGCAGTTCTTC.

This chain links TRBV5-4 with TRBJ2-5; 7 bases are shared with TRBD2. Germline V lookup: CDR1 SGHNT, CDR2 YYREEE (reference sequence). Unmatched junction bases numbered 14, after V lost 10 bases and J lost 5 bases. CDR3 length: 14 amino acids. This chain's CDR3 is CASSGGNGLETQYF. DNA for the CDR3: TGTGCCTCCTCCGGGGGGAACGGATTGGAGACCCAGTACTTC. Full variable domain (outside the CDR3, taken from reference TRBV5-4 and TRBJ2-5): ETGVTQSPTHLIKTRGQQVTLRCSSQSGHNTVSWYQQALGQGPQFIFQYYREEENGRGNFPPRFSGLQFPNYSSELNVNALELDDSALYLCASSGGNGLETQYFGPGTRLLVL.

The genes are TRBV27 and TRBJ2-7, with 10 nucleotides matching TRBD2. CDR3 size: 15 residues. Germline V gene lookup returns CDR1 MNHEY and CDR2 SMNVEV (reference sequence). V gave up 8 bases and J gave up 0 bases; unmatched junction bases: 7. In DNA form, the CDR3 reads TGTGCCAGCGCGCAACGGACTAGCGGCTCCTACGAGCAGTACTTC. It specifies CASAQRTSGSYEQYF.

This chain joins TRBV6-5 and TRBJ2-7; D is ambiguous. Germline V gene sequence: CDR1 MNHEY, CDR2 SVGAGI. This CDR3 is built from 15 residues. V was pared by 2 bases and J by 4 bases, with 15 bases between. The chain's CDR3 is CASSYDPTSVYEQYF. The CDR3 DNA reads as TGTGCCAGCAGTTACGATCCCACGAGCGTTTACGAGCAGTACTTC.